This record looks at one T cell receptor (beta chain) sequence and its context. The data were taken from a study of blood T cell repertoires in COVID-19. This CDR3 has 14 residues. The V and J ends lost 4 bases and 4 bases respectively, with 13 bases between them. Germline V gene data show CDR1 as SGHTA and CDR2 as FQGTGA. Per the authors' pipeline: Reference gene primer amplification gave estimated nucleated cell counts. Produced via immunoSEQ multiplex PCR; TCRdb's table is partial and in-frame only. Clonal size and the V and J genes are those of that table, whereas D and trimming came from the DNA. The sample gives 200,000 to 300,000 clones, about nine tenths of which show up once; 3.5% to 4.5% is in the top ten.

Sequencing was carried out using peripheral blood. This clonotype was sampled from a man aged 60-69 years who had recovered from COVID-19. The chain recombines TRBV7-3 with TRBJ1-2; a weak D match, TRBD1 (5 bases). This CDR3 reads CASSSRQHLYGYTF. CDR3 sequence (DNA): TGTGCCAGCAGCTCGAGACAGCATCTCTATGGCTACACCTTC.